This T cell receptor (beta chain) was sequenced for a study of T cell responses to AZD1222 COVID-19 vaccine. Study-wide results and limits: Dominant at 160-218 and 743-854, vaccine-associated CD4 TCRs also spanned spike. Sampling captured repertoires only after the peak T cell response. Among the donors, most were white British and more were female, and clonal diversity was possibly underestimated. Compared with day 0, the breadth and depth of the Spike-specific TCR repertoire rose significantly after two doses of AZD1222.

From germline, CDR1 is SEHNR and CDR2 FQNEAQ (reference sequence). Trimming shortened V by 5 bases and J by 6 bases, and 20 bases separated the two germline ends. This CDR3 has 15 residues. The repertoire was sequenced with immunoSEQ multiplex PCR; TCRdb's copy has only in-frame clones and lacks some. The table lists tens of thousands of clones, around nine tenths of them singletons, with roughly 11% in the top ten. Remarks on this clone: The antigen remains undetermined.

The J gene is TRBJ2-7, the V gene TRBV7-9, with D possibly matching TRBD2 (6 bases). This sequence originates from an adult in good health. The input for sequencing was peripheral blood, taken on day 0 of AZD1222 vaccination. The chain's CDR3 is CASSPPSGSRREQYF. The DNA of the CDR3 is TGTGCCAGCAGCCCCCCTTCCGGGAGCCGCCGCGAGCAGTACTTC.